The next 10 T cell receptor beta chains were all read from a single sample in a study of blood T cells in healthy people across ages. The use of a sample-barcoded 5' primer and a J-beta primer mix characterized a second PCR of about 7 to 12 cycles. TCRdb redid the calling of the 5' RACE reads with MiXCR, one entry per CDR3 protein. The sample includes about 1.1 million distinct CDR3 sequences, about two fifths of them seen just once. Sample: blood. These receptors were collected from a young man in good health.

This clonotype was observed a handful of times. This chain uses TRBV10-3 with TRBJ1-1, with 8 bases fitting TRBD1. Germline CDR1 ENHRY, CDR2 SYGVKD. V was clipped by 6 bases and J by 5 bases; unmatched bases: 8. The CDR3 consists of 14 residues. The CDR3 coding sequence is TGTGCCATCAGCCCAGGACAGGGAGGTACTGAAGCTTTCTTT. Translated: CAISPGQGGTEAFF.

V usage is TRBV20-1 and J usage is TRBJ1-4; no definite D call. This CDR3 region has 14 residues. The V gene's germline CDR1 is DFQATT and CDR2 SNEGSKA (reference sequence). Trimming cost V 3 bases and J 8 bases, with 16 bases left between them. This chain's CDR3 is CSARGFEGREKLFF. In DNA form, the CDR3 reads TGCAGTGCTAGGGGTTTTGAAGGAAGGGAAAAACTGTTTTTT.

The gene calls are TRBV7-2 and TRBJ2-5, with D unclear. CDR1 and CDR2 from the germline V gene are SGHTA and FQGNSA. V gave up 4 bases and J gave up 2 bases, with 11 bases separating them. CDR3 length: 14 residues. CDR3 region: CASSSTTGQETQYF. The CDR3 nucleotides read TGTGCCAGCAGCTCAACAACCGGTCAAGAGACCCAGTACTTC.

This rearrangement joins TRBV10-3 to TRBJ2-5, with 9 bases lining up with TRBD2. V was clipped by 0 bases and J by 11 bases; unmatched bases: 16. Germline V gene sequence: CDR1 ENHRY, CDR2 SYGVKD. This CDR3 has 17 amino acids. The CDR3 protein is CAISESAAGGQSNEQYF. DNA for the CDR3: TGTGCCATCAGTGAGTCGGCAGCGGGGGGTCAGAGCAATGAGCAGTACTTC.

This clonotype was seen a handful of times. The rearrangement links TRBV29-1 to TRBJ2-2, with TRBD2 matching over 8 bases. This CDR3 spans 14 amino acids. The ends lost 7 bases at V and 5 bases at J; junction bases unmatched: 9. Germline V gene lookup returns CDR1 SQVTM and CDR2 ANQGSEA. The CDR3 nucleotides are TGCAGCGCCCGGACTAGCTCCAGGACCGGGGAGCTGTTTTTT. Its protein is CSARTSSRTGELFF.

On this clonotype itself: Possible read error: a much larger clone is one base away. J is TRBJ2-5 and V is TRBV4-3; D not resolved. The CDR3 is 16 residues long. V dropped 1 base and J dropped 11 bases, with 23 bases sitting between them. Germline CDR1 and CDR2: LGHNA and YSLEER. The CDR3 nucleotides are TGCGCCAGCAGCCAAGTTTGTAGGGTTGGCACCTACGGGCAGTACTTC. Amino acids: CASSQVCRVGTYGQYF.

The genes are TRBV28 and TRBJ2-1; the D is unclear. This CDR3 region has 12 residues. Germline CDR1 and CDR2: MDHEN and SYDVKM. Trimming cost V 7 bases and J 8 bases, with 12 bases left between them. The CDR3 sequence: CASNLIGYEQFF. The CDR3 DNA sequence: TGTGCCAGCAACCTAATTGGATATGAGCAGTTCTTC.

This clonotype was detected a few times. The chain carries TRBV28 and TRBJ1-6, with 10 bases lining up with TRBD1. Germline CDR1 reads MDHEN; CDR2 reads SYDVKM. CDR3 size: 17 residues. Unmatched junction bases numbered 8, after V lost 5 bases and J lost 4 bases. CDR3 in DNA: TGTGCCAGCAGTACCCACAGACAGGGGGCTTATAATTCACCCCTCCACTTT. Its translation: CASSTHRQGAYNSPLHF.

The V gene is TRBV12-5, the J gene TRBJ1-1; D call uncertain. V gave up 4 bases and J gave up 3 bases, with 6 bases separating them. The V gene's germline CDR1 is LGHNT and CDR2 FRNRAP. The length of the CDR3 is 12 residues. CDR3 nucleotides: TGTGCTAGTGGTTCGGGGTACACTGAAGCTTTCTTT. Amino acid sequence: CASGSGYTEAFF.

This clonotype appeared a single time. The V call is TRBV27, the J call TRBJ1-1; TRBD1 aligns across 9 bases. This CDR3 comprises 16 residues. The germline gives CDR1 MNHEY, CDR2 SMNVEV (reference sequence). J was trimmed by 3 bases and V by 6 bases; bases with no gene match: 11. The CDR3: CASRTGTGPGDTEAFF. The DNA for the CDR3 is TGTGCCAGCAGAACCGGGACAGGGCCCGGGGACACTGAAGCTTTCTTT.